These 21 T cell receptor beta chains originate from one sample sequenced in a study of beta chain features in type 1 diabetes. Study-wide points: TCRB CDR3s from Type 1 diabetes patients were moderately but significantly shorter in all four CD4+ subsets.

For these receptors, no antigen is known. Sequenced material consisted of expressed TCRB transcripts (all of the isolated RNA was reverse transcribed). Measured with immunoSEQ multiplex PCR; TCRdb has only the in-frame clones, and not every one. Seen here are 300,000 or so clones, about 13% observed once, and the top ten hold roughly 0.015%. Sequenced material: naive CD4+ T cells from blood. Source of these receptors: a young woman with type 1 diabetes.

This chain connects TRBV6-5 to TRBJ2-1; D gene uncertain. Germline assignment: CDR1 MNHEY and CDR2 SVGAGI. This CDR3 contains 13 residues. Trimming removed 8 bases at V and 1 base at J, with 9 bases between. CDR3 in DNA: TGTGCCAGCCATAGCCGGTCCTACAATGAGCAGTTCTTC. Its protein is CASHSRSYNEQFF.

This clone has a handful of counts. Its ends do not fully match the called genes, so a read error is possible. The V gene is TRBV2, the J gene TRBJ2-3; D remains unclear. Per germline, CDR1 SNHLY and CDR2 FYNNEI. The CDR3 has 12 amino acids. The CDR3 reads CASGESRDTQYF. The CDR3 DNA reads as TGTGCCAGTGGAGAGAGCAGAGATACGCAGTATTTT.

The chain uses TRBV23-1 and TRBJ2-1; tentative D call: TRBD2 (7 bases). TRBV23-1 falls under the ORF class, with uncertain function. V gave up 3 bases and J gave up 5 bases, with 20 bases separating them. The CDR3 has 17 amino acids. CDR3 region: CASSHSRGLAADNEQFF. The CDR3 DNA sequence: TGCGCCAGCAGTCATTCCCGGGGGCTAGCGGCAGACAATGAGCAGTTCTTC.

The sample holds many counts of this clone. The CDR3 is CASGQPSDTQYF. CDR3 bases: TGTGCCAGCGGGCAGCCATCCGATACGCAGTATTTT. The chain carries TRBV7-9 and TRBJ2-3; D gene uncertain. Germline assignment: CDR1 SEHNR and CDR2 FQNEAQ (reference sequence). The CDR3 length is 12 residues. V was trimmed by 8 bases and J by 6 bases, leaving 12 bases between them.

V usage is TRBV7-9 and J usage is TRBJ2-1; D call uncertain. This CDR3 comprises 16 residues. Germline V CDR1 and CDR2: SEHNR, FQNEAQ (reference sequence). Trimming took off 0 bases at V and 3 bases at J, with 12 bases between the two ends. The CDR3 DNA follows: TGTGCCAGCAGCTTAGCGCTGCAGGTAGGCTACAATGAGCAGTTCTTC. Its protein product is CASSLALQVGYNEQFF.

The chain employs TRBV5-6 and TRBJ2-4; TRBD2 agrees at 13 bases. The CDR3 length is 18 residues. The V gene end was trimmed by 0 bases and the J gene end by 0 bases; junction bases not matched to a gene: 3. Germline V gene lookup returns CDR1 SGHDT and CDR2 YYEEEE. CDR3 amino acids: CASSLGLAGGPAKNIQYF. The DNA of the CDR3 is TGTGCCAGCAGCTTGGGACTAGCGGGAGGTCCAGCCAAAAACATTCAGTACTTC.

V usage is TRBV14 and J usage is TRBJ2-3; TRBD2 might be the D (6 bases). Per germline, CDR1 SGHDN and CDR2 FVKESK. There are 15 residues in the CDR3. V lost 4 bases, J lost 2 bases, and 13 bases lay in between. CDR3: CASSRGRGFTDTQYF. CDR3 in DNA: TGTGCCAGCAGCCGAGGACGGGGGTTCACAGATACGCAGTATTTT. Full variable domain (rest looked up from reference TRBV14 and TRBJ2-3): EAGVTQFPSHSVIEKGQTVTLRCDPISGHDNLYWYRRVMGKEIKFLLHFVKESKQDESGMPNNRFLAERTGGTYSTLKVQPAELEDSGVYFCASSRGRGFTDTQYFGPGTRLTVL.

This clone was seen only a few times. The rearrangement joins TRBV9 to TRBJ2-1; no clear D. Deletions cut 0 bases from V and 0 bases from J, with 7 bases between. The length of the CDR3 is 15 residues. Germline V gene data show CDR1 as SGDLS and CDR2 as YYNGEE. CDR3 nucleotides: TGTGCCAGCAGCGTAGTGTCCTACTCCTACAATGAGCAGTTCTTC. It translates to CASSVVSYSYNEQFF.

The chain links TRBV14 to TRBJ2-4, with D uncertain. The CDR3 covers 15 residues. Germline V CDR1 and CDR2: SGHDN, FVKESK. V shed 0 bases and J shed 6 bases, with 12 bases lying between them. CDR3 bases: TGTGCCAGCAGCCAAGACTGGCAGTTATCAAACATTCAGTACTTC. Amino acids: CASSQDWQLSNIQYF.

The genes are TRBV27 and TRBJ1-5, with TRBD1 as a possible D gene (5 bases). CDR1 and CDR2 (germline): MNHEY, SMNVEV (reference sequence). The CDR3 totals 14 residues. The V end lost 4 bases, the J end lost 2 bases, and 9 bases lay between the germline ends. The CDR3 loop reads CASSSRAGNQPQHF. Here the CDR3 DNA reads TGTGCCAGCAGTTCCAGGGCTGGCAATCAGCCCCAGCATTTT.

This clone appeared a few times. The rearrangement links TRBV19 to TRBJ2-7, with 7 positions matching TRBD1. The junction had 5 bases not matched to a gene; V was cut back by 9 bases and J by 0 bases. Germline V gives CDR1 LNHDA, CDR2 SQIVND (reference sequence). The CDR3 has 13 residues. DNA for the CDR3: TGTGCCAGCTGGGACAGACTCTCCTACGAGCAGTACTTC. As protein: CASWDRLSYEQYF.

This clone showed up just a few times. V and J are TRBV7-2 and TRBJ2-2; D unclear. CDR1 and CDR2 from the germline V gene are SGHTA and FQGNSA. V gave up 0 bases and J gave up 8 bases, with 10 bases separating them. The CDR3 length is 14 residues. The DNA of the CDR3 is TGTGCCAGCAGCTTAGCTCTAGAGTTGGGGGAGCTGTTTTTT. Residues: CASSLALELGELFF.

The rearrangement links TRBV5-1 to TRBJ2-7, with 15 bases that match TRBD2. The CDR3 has 16 amino acids. With V trimmed by 3 bases and J by 3 bases, 4 bases remained unmatched. Germline V lookup: CDR1 SGHRS, CDR2 YFSETQ. The CDR3: CASSWGLAGGNYEQYF. The CDR3 nucleotides read TGCGCCAGCAGCTGGGGACTAGCGGGAGGAAACTACGAGCAGTACTTC.

The chain couples TRBV20-1 to TRBJ2-7; no clear D gene. The germline V and J ends were trimmed by 6 bases and 1 base, with 7 bases remaining between them. CDR3 length: 11 residues. From germline, CDR1 is DFQATT and CDR2 SNEGSKA (reference sequence). CDR3 region: CSALPSYEQYF. Here the CDR3 DNA reads TGCAGTGCCCTACCATCCTACGAGCAGTACTTC.

The chain uses TRBV7-6 and TRBJ2-1, with D hard to call. This CDR3 contains 12 residues. V lost 1 base to trimming and J lost 9 bases, with 7 bases between them. Germline V gene data show CDR1 as SGHVS and CDR2 as FNYEAQ. This CDR3 is CASSLGPGEQFF. CDR3 in DNA: TGTGCCAGCAGCTTAGGGCCGGGTGAGCAGTTCTTC.

V usage is TRBV5-1 and J usage is TRBJ2-1, with D maybe TRBD2 (6 bases). The CDR3 spans 17 residues. V gave up 1 base and J gave up 3 bases, with 17 bases separating them. Germline CDR1 is SGHRS and CDR2 is YFSETQ. The CDR3 region is CASSLMFGGTVYNEQFF. CDR3 nucleotides: TGCGCCAGCAGCTTGATGTTTGGCGGGACTGTCTACAATGAGCAGTTCTTC.

V and J are TRBV28 and TRBJ1-5; D is unresolved. Germline V gene sequence: CDR1 MDHEN, CDR2 SYDVKM. V gave up 6 bases and J gave up 4 bases, with 7 bases separating them. The CDR3 consists of 12 residues. CDR3 in DNA: TGTGCCAGCAGCCGTCCGAATCAGCCCCAGCATTTT. Its protein product is CASSRPNQPQHF. Looking up the rest from reference TRBV28 and TRBJ1-5 gives the full variable domain: DVKVTQSSRYLVKRTGEKVFLECVQDMDHENMFWYRQDPGLGLRLIYFSYDVKMKEKGDIPEGYSVSREKKERFSLILESASTNQTSMYLCASSRPNQPQHFGDGTRLSIL.

This chain uses TRBV30 with TRBJ2-5, with D possibly matching TRBD2 (5 bases). In germline, CDR1 is GTSNPN, CDR2 SVGIG (reference sequence). V shed 5 bases and J shed 7 bases, with 11 bases lying between them. The CDR3 runs 11 residues. The CDR3 DNA follows: TGTGCCTGGGCCGACCGGGGGACCCAGTACTTC. Encoded protein: CAWADRGTQYF.

The table lists this clone with a few counts. The CDR3 region is CASSYGQHSYEQYV. CDR3 nucleotide sequence: TGTGCCAGCAGTTACGGACAGCACTCCTACGAGCAGTACGTC. V gene TRBV6-5 combines with J gene TRBJ2-7; D perhaps matches TRBD1 (6 bases). Germline assignment: CDR1 MNHEY and CDR2 SVGAGI. The V end lost 2 bases, the J end lost 0 bases, and 8 bases lay between the germline ends. The CDR3 sequence is 14 residues long.

This clone was seen a handful of times. The chain recombines TRBV7-8 with TRBJ2-7, with TRBD2 matching over 11 bases. CDR1 and CDR2 from the germline V gene are SGHVS and FQNEAQ. This CDR3 contains 15 residues. The junction had 5 bases not matched to a gene; V was cut back by 3 bases and J by 4 bases. CDR3 sequence: CASSLGLAVSYEQYF. The DNA of the CDR3 is TGTGCCAGCAGCTTGGGACTAGCGGTTTCTTACGAGCAGTACTTC.

V gene TRBV7-2 combines with J gene TRBJ2-1; 7 nucleotides line up with TRBD2. The CDR3 sequence is 16 residues long. Trimming at V came to 0 bases and at J to 4 bases, leaving 6 bases not matched to a gene. Germline CDR1 SGHTA, CDR2 FQGNSA. The CDR3 sequence is CASSLARSGDYNEQFF. In DNA form, the CDR3 reads TGTGCCAGCAGCTTAGCCCGGAGCGGGGATTACAATGAGCAGTTCTTC.